Below, one T cell receptor beta chain is given with its context. Assay: immunoSEQ multiplex PCR; the TCRdb copy retains only in-frame clones and omits some. The table lists 200,000 to 300,000 clones, 84% of them singletons. This entry belongs to a study of blood T cell repertoires in COVID-19. Germline CDR1 is MGHRA and CDR2 is YSYEKL. V lost 1 base and J lost 4, with 14 bases in between. The CDR3 spans 16 residues. The specimen was peripheral blood. V and J are TRBV4-1 and TRBJ2-1, with D perhaps matching TRBD1 (6 bases). The TCR originated in a middle-aged man with acute or convalescent COVID-19. CDR3 coding DNA: TGCGCCAGCAGCCAAGGGTCCGGGACACGGTACAATGAGCAGTTCTTC. Encoded protein: CASSQGSGTRYNEQFF.